What follows are 10 T cell receptor beta chains derived from one specimen sequenced in a study of blood T cell repertoires in COVID-19. Method: immunoSEQ multiplex PCR; TCRdb's copy keeps in-frame clones and lacks some. Of 390,000 or so clones detected, about 90% appear once; the ten largest clones hold 6.5%. The material sequenced was peripheral blood. The receptors derive from a man between 18 and 29 years old with active or convalescent COVID-19.

This chain links TRBV12-5 with TRBJ1-2; 10 bases align to TRBD1. This CDR3 spans 17 amino acids. The germline V gene encodes CDR1 LGHNT and CDR2 FRNRAP. Trimming at V came to 0 bases and at J to 4 bases, leaving 8 bases not matched to a gene. The CDR3 nucleotides read TGTGCTAGTGGTTTGGTGGGGACAGGGGATGTCGGCTATGGCTACACCTTC. It yields the protein CASGLVGTGDVGYGYTF.

J is TRBJ2-7 and V is TRBV6-5, with a weak D call TRBD1 (7 bases). CDR3 size: 14 residues. Trimming removed 6 bases from V and 5 bases from J, with 17 bases in between. Per germline, CDR1 MNHEY and CDR2 SVGAGI. The CDR3 region has the DNA TGTGCCAGCAGACCGGGACAGAGGAGGGACGAGCAGTACTTC. Translation gives CASRPGQRRDEQYF.

The chain is built from TRBV6-6 and TRBJ2-4, with no clear D. Trimming cost V 0 bases and J 5 bases, with 5 bases left between them. The V gene's germline CDR1 is MNHNY and CDR2 SVGAGI (reference sequence). This CDR3 contains 13 residues. This chain's CDR3 is CASSYSQENIQYF. In DNA form, the CDR3 reads TGTGCCAGCAGTTACTCTCAGGAAAACATTCAGTACTTC.

The chain joins TRBV7-2 to TRBJ2-1, with TRBD2 matching 8 bases. The CDR3 is made up of 15 amino acids. Germline loops: CDR1 SGHTA, CDR2 FQGNSA. Germline trimming cut 0 bases from V and 8 bases from J; bases unmatched to any gene: 6. DNA for the CDR3: TGTGCCAGCAGCTTAGCCTTAGCGGGAAGCGATGAGCAGTTCTTC. It encodes CASSLALAGSDEQFF.

J is TRBJ1-1 and V is TRBV12-3 or TRBV12-4; D ambiguous. V was cut by 2 bases and J by 2 bases, with 6 bases left in between. The CDR3 sequence is 13 residues long. CDR3 in amino acids: CASSLILNTEAFF. The DNA for the CDR3 is TGTGCCAGCAGTTTAATACTAAACACTGAAGCTTTCTTT.

The gene calls are TRBV29-1 and TRBJ1-2, with D perhaps TRBD1 (5 bases). CDR3 size: 11 residues. V lost 6 bases, J lost 4 bases, and 9 bases lay in between. CDR1 and CDR2 (germline): SQVTM, ANQGSEA. The CDR3: CSVWGGYGYTF. The CDR3 region has the DNA TGCAGCGTGTGGGGGGGCTATGGCTACACCTTC.

V and J are TRBV27 and TRBJ2-7, with 10 bases that match TRBD1. The V gene end was trimmed by 1 base and the J gene end by 5 bases; junction bases not matched to a gene: 5. CDR1 and CDR2 from the germline V gene are MNHEY and SMNVEV (reference sequence). CDR3 size: 15 residues. The CDR3 here is CASSLWTGGKDEQYF. DNA for the CDR3: TGTGCCAGCAGTTTATGGACAGGGGGAAAGGACGAGCAGTACTTC.

The chain has TRBV28 and TRBJ1-5; D unclear. V dropped 2 bases and J dropped 0 bases, with 14 bases sitting between them. This CDR3 contains 17 residues. CDR1 and CDR2 (germline): MDHEN, SYDVKM. As DNA, the CDR3 is TGTGCCAGCAGTTTAGGCCTCCCAGGTCATAGCAATCAGCCCCAGCATTTT. Translated, it gives CASSLGLPGHSNQPQHF.

This clone occurred once. The chain carries TRBV11-1 and TRBJ2-7; weak D call: TRBD1 (6 bases). Germline values: CDR1 SGHAT, CDR2 FQDESV (reference sequence). The V end lost 4 bases, the J end lost 6 bases, and 16 bases lay between the germline ends. The CDR3 has 14 residues. CDR3 DNA: TGTGCCAGCAGCTCGCTGGGGGCGACCACCGAGCAGTACTTC. This encodes CASSSLGATTEQYF.

The chain recombines TRBV11-2 with TRBJ1-2; D gene unclear. V gave up 1 base and J gave up 3 bases, with 9 bases separating them. CDR3 length equals 14 residues. Germline V gene data show CDR1 as SGHAT and CDR2 as FQNNGV. In DNA, the CDR3 is TGTGCCAGCAGCTTAGCTCTCTTTGACTATGGCTACACCTTC. Translation gives CASSLALFDYGYTF.